These 5 T cell receptor beta chains were all obtained from the same sample, sequenced in a study of ipilimumab plus nivolumab after autologous stem cell transplantation. The assay was immunoSEQ multiplex PCR, and TCRdb's table has in-frame clones only and misses some. The profile shows approximately 84,000 clones, about 83% of them singletons. The sequenced sample was PBMCs, obtained in a trial of ipilimumab plus nivolumab as post-transplant consolidation. These receptors all stem from a male donor with diffuse large B-cell lymphoma.

J is TRBJ2-1 and V is TRBV6-4, with a possible D match to TRBD1 (6 bases). Germline CDR1 is MRHNA and CDR2 is SNTAGT. This CDR3 has 14 residues. V lost 3 bases to trimming and J lost 6 bases, with 12 bases between them. CDR3 protein: CASSEQGNSNEQFF. In DNA, the CDR3 is TGTGCCAGCAGTGAACAGGGAAATAGCAATGAGCAGTTCTTC.

The rearrangement uses TRBV5-1 and TRBJ2-1, with TRBD1 identical over 7 bases. The length of the CDR3 is 13 residues. Germline CDR1 SGHRS, CDR2 YFSETQ. The V gene end was trimmed by 4 bases and the J gene end by 3 bases; junction bases not matched to a gene: 1. Here the CDR3 reads CASSRDSYNEQFF. DNA for the CDR3: TGCGCCAGCAGCAGGGACAGCTACAATGAGCAGTTCTTC.

This sequence joins TRBV30 and TRBJ2-7; possible D gene TRBD2, 5 bases. The CDR3 is 13 residues long. The V and J ends lost 3 bases and 3 bases respectively, with 12 bases between them. Looked up from germline, CDR1 is GTSNPN and CDR2 is SVGIG (reference sequence). CDR3 nucleotide sequence: TGTGCCTGGAGCGCGGGCTCTTTCTACGAGCAGTACTTC. This sequence encodes CAWSAGSFYEQYF.

V gene TRBV19 combines with J gene TRBJ2-3; 7 bases map to TRBD1. The CDR3 spans 17 residues. The germline V gene encodes CDR1 LNHDA and CDR2 SQIVND (reference sequence). V dropped 4 bases and J dropped 1; count of bases not matched to a gene: 11. The CDR3 DNA reads TGTGCCAGTAGTAGCTTTACAGGGGCCGCCGGCACAGATACGCAGTATTTT. Its translation is CASSSFTGAAGTDTQYF. Drawing the rest from reference TRBV19 and TRBJ2-3, the complete variable domain is DGGITQSPKYLFRKEGQNVTLSCEQNLNHDAMYWYRQDPGQGLRLIYYSQIVNDFQKGDIAEGYSVSREKKESFPLTVTSAQKNPTAFYLCASSSFTGAAGTDTQYFGPGTRLTVL.

This CDR3 reads CASSGGYNQPQHF. The CDR3 DNA follows: TGTGCCAGCAGCGGGGGGTACAATCAGCCCCAGCATTTT. The chain has TRBV6-1 and TRBJ1-5; TRBD1 is a possible D gene (5 bases). Trimming stripped 6 bases from V and 3 bases from J, with 9 bases between. Germline V gene lookup returns CDR1 MNHNS and CDR2 SASEGT. This CDR3 comprises 13 residues.